The clone carrying this T cell receptor beta chain has just a few counts. Its target is not known. It was with 60 Vbeta and 13 Jbeta primers that the PCR ran. Sequencing was performed with immunoSEQ multiplex PCR; in TCRdb, only in-frame clones are kept and a portion is missing. The data show about 150,000 clones, just under 75% seen once. These data come from a study of cytomegalovirus exposure and HLA in healthy donors. The length of the CDR3 is 14 residues. The V gene's germline CDR1 is SGHRS and CDR2 YFSETQ. V lost 6 bases, J lost 8 bases, and 11 bases stayed unmatched. Overall study results and limits: A later analysis showed HLA-associated TCR beta chains outstripping equally common others in clonal expansion. Analysis was carried out at a later point, and it linked a missense DCLRE1C variant to TCR beta V- and J-gene trimming. The listing of 150 to 200 TCR beta chains classed them as cytomegalovirus-associated.

The sequenced material came from PBMCs. The sequence came from a woman younger than 35 in good health and CMV-seronegative. The chain is built from TRBV5-1 and TRBJ2-1, with TRBD1 matching 7 bases. The CDR3 spells CASTQERGPYEQFF. The CDR3, as DNA: TGCGCCAGCACTCAAGAAAGGGGGCCATATGAGCAGTTCTTC.